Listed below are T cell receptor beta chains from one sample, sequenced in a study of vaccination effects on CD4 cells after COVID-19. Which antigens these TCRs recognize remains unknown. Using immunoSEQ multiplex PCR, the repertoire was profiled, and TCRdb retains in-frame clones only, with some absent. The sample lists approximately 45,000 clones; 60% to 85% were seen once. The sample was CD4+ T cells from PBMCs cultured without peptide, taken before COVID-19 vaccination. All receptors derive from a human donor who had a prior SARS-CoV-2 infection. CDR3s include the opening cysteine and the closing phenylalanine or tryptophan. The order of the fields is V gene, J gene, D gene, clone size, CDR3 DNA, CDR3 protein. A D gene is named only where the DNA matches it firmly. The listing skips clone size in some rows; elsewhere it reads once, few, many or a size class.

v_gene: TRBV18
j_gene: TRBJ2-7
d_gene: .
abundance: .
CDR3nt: TGTGCCAGCTCACCACGACAGATATACGAGCAGTACTTC
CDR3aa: CASSPRQIYEQYF

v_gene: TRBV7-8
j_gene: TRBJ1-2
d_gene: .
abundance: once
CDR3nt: TGTGCCAGCAGCGAAGGGTCCTACGACGGCTACACCTTC
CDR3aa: CASSEGSYDGYTF

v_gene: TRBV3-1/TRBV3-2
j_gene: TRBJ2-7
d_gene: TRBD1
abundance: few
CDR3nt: TGTGCCAGCAGCCTATGGGACAGGGTATACGAGCAGTACTTC
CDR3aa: CASSLWDRVYEQYF

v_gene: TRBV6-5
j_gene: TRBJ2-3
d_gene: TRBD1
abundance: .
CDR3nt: TGTGCCAGCAGCACTACGGACAGGCGGGCGGATACGCAGTATTTT
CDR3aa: CASSTTDRRADTQYF

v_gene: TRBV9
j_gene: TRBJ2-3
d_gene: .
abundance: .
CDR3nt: TGTGCCAGCAGCGCCCTCGACAGGTTCTCTACAGATACGCAGTATTTT
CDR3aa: CASSALDRFSTDTQYF

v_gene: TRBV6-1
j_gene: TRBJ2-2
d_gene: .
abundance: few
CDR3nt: TGTGCCAGCAGTGAAAGAAGTCCTACGAACACCGGGGAGCTGTTTTTT
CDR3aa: CASSERSPTNTGELFF

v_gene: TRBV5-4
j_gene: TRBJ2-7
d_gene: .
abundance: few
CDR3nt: TGTGCCAGCAGCGGGGTTGGATCAGGGCGCGAGCAGTACTTC
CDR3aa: CASSGVGSGREQYF

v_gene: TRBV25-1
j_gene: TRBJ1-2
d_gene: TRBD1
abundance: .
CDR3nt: TGTGCCAGCAGTGAAAATTTCGGGACAGGACTATCTGGCTACACCTTC
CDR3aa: CASSENFGTGLSGYTF

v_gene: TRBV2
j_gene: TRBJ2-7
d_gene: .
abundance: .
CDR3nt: TGTGCCAGCAGTACTGACAGGCGGGCATTTAACTACGAGCAGTACTTC
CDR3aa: CASSTDRRAFNYEQYF

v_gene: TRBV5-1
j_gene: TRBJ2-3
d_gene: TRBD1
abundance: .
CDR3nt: TGCGCCAGCAGCAACAGGGGGAATGGAGATACGCAGTATTTT
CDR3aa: CASSNRGNGDTQYF

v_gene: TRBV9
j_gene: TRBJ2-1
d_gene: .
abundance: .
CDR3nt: TGTGCCAGCAGCGAGACTTCAGGAGCCCGGTCCTACAATGAGCAGTTCTTC
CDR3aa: CASSETSGARSYNEQFF

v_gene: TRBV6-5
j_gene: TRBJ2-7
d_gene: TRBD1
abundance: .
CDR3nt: TGTGCCAGCAGTTACCTACAGGGGAACGAGCAGTACTTC
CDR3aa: CASSYLQGNEQYF

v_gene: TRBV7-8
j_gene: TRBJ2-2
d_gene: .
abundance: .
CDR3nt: TGTGCCAGCAGCCACCCGGGCCCGGGCGGGGAGCTGTTTTTT
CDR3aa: CASSHPGPGGELFF

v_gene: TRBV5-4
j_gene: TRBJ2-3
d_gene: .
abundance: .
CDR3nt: TGTGCCAGCAGCTTTAATCTAGCAACAGATACGCAGTATTTT
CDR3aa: CASSFNLATDTQYF

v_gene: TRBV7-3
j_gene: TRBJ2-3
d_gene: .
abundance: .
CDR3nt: TGTGCCAGCAGCTTAATGTCGGAGACTGATACGCAGTATTTT
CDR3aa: CASSLMSETDTQYF